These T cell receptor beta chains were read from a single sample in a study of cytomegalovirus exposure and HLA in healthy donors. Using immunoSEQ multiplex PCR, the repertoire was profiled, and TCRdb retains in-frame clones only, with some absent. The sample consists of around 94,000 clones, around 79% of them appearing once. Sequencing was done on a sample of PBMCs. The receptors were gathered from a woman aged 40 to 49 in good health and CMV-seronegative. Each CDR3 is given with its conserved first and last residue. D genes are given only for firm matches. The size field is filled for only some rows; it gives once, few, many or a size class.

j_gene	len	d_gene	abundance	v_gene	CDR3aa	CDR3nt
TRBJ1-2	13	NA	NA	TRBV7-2	CASSFTGTYGYTF	TGTGCCAGCAGCTTCACAGGGACCTATGGCTACACCTTC
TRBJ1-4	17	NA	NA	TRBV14	CASSQDFPQPVGEKLFF	TGTGCCAGCAGCCAAGATTTTCCACAGCCGGTTGGGGAAAAACTGTTTTTT
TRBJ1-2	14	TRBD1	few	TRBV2	CASRREGTGFGYTF	TGTGCCAGCCGGAGGGAGGGGACAGGGTTTGGCTACACCTTC
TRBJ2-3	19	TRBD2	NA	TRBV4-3	CASSQDGTSGGAVGDTQYF	TGCGCCAGCAGCCAAGACGGCACTAGCGGGGGGGCGGTGGGAGATACGCAGTATTTT
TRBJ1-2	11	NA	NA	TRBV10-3	CAISEYDSYTF	TGTGCCATCAGTGAATACGACAGCTACACCTTC
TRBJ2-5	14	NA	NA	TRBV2	CASRTGRSQETQYF	TGTGCCAGCCGTACAGGGAGAAGCCAAGAGACCCAGTACTTC
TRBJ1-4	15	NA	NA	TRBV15	CATSRVLQLNEKLFF	TGTGCCACCAGCAGAGTGTTGCAGTTAAATGAAAAACTGTTTTTT
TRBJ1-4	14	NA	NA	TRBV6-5	CASSSGIVYEKLFF	TGTGCCAGCAGTTCCGGGATAGTGTATGAAAAACTGTTTTTT
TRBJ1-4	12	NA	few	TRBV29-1	CSVESSPGKLFF	TGCAGCGTTGAATCTTCCCCCGGGAAACTGTTTTTT
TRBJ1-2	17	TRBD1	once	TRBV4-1	CASSQGPSGQGAEGYTF	TGCGCCAGCAGCCAAGGACCCTCGGGACAGGGGGCAGAAGGCTACACCTTC
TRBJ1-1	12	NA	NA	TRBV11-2	CASSPSRTEAFF	TGTGCCAGCAGCCCGTCGAGGACTGAAGCTTTCTTT
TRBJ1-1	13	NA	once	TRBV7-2	CASSRYPGDEAFF	TGTGCCAGCAGCCGGTACCCGGGAGATGAAGCTTTCTTT
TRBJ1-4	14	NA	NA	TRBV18	CASSPLQGNEKLFF	TGTGCCAGCTCACCACTTCAGGGGAATGAAAAACTGTTTTTT
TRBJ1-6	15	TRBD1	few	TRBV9	CASSEYPGDSSPLHF	TGTGCCAGCAGCGAATATCCAGGGGACAGTTCACCCCTCCACTTT
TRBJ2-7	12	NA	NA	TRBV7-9	CASSTITREQYF	TGTGCCAGCAGCACGATAACTCGTGAGCAGTACTTC
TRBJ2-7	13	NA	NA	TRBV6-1	CASRGDLAYEQYF	TGTGCCAGCAGGGGAGACCTTGCTTACGAGCAGTACTTC
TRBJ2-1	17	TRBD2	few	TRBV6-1	CASSEGLGVSGGAQQFF	TGTGCCAGCAGTGAAGGTTTAGGGGTCAGCGGGGGGGCTCAGCAGTTCTTC
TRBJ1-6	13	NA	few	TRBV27	CASRPGLYSPLHF	TGTGCCAGCAGGCCGGGTTTGTATTCACCCCTCCACTTT
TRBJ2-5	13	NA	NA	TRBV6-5	CASSRRGQETQYF	TGTGCCAGCAGCCGTCGCGGCCAAGAGACCCAGTACTTC
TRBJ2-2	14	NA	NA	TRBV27	CASSLRGVAGELFF	TGTGCCAGCAGCCTCAGGGGCGTAGCCGGGGAGCTGTTTTTT
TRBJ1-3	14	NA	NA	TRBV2	CASRGHGSGNTIYF	TGTGCCAGCAGAGGACATGGCTCTGGAAACACCATATATTTT
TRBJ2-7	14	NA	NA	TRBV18	CASSKAQETYEQYF	TGTGCCAGCTCAAAAGCCCAGGAAACCTACGAGCAGTACTTC
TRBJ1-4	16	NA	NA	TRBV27	CASSLSSGDTNEKLFF	TGTGCCAGCAGTTTATCGTCGGGGGACACTAATGAAAAACTGTTTTTT
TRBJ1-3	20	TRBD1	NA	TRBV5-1	CASSTSPRDRGKVSGNTIYF	TGCGCCAGCAGCACCAGCCCCCGGGACAGGGGGAAGGTGTCTGGAAACACCATATATTTT
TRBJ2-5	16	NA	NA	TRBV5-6	CASSPLYSGTPQTQYF	TGTGCCAGCAGCCCACTTTATTCCGGGACACCACAGACCCAGTACTTC
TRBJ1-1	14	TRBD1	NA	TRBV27	CASSFYTTGGTTFF	TGTGCCAGCAGTTTTTACACCACAGGGGGCACGACTTTCTTT
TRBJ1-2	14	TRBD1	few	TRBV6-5	CASSGTGGLDGYTF	TGTGCCAGCAGTGGTACAGGGGGCCTTGATGGCTACACCTTC
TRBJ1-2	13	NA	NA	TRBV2	CASSADGNYGYTF	TGTGCCAGCAGTGCTGACGGGAACTATGGCTACACCTTC
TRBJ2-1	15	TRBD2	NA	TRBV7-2	CASSLASGGNNEQFF	TGTGCCAGCAGCTTAGCTAGCGGGGGCAACAATGAGCAGTTCTTC
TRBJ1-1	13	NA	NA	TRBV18	CASSPSLNTEAFF	TGTGCCAGCTCACCAAGCTTAAACACTGAAGCTTTCTTT
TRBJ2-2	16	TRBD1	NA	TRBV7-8	CASSLVGGDNTGELFF	TGTGCCAGCAGCTTAGTAGGGGGCGATAACACCGGGGAGCTGTTTTTT
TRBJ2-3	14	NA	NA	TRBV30	CAWSQGVGADTQYF	TGTGCCTGGAGTCAAGGGGTTGGGGCAGATACGCAGTATTTT
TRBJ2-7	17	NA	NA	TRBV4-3	CASSPQGGTARSYEQYF	TGCGCCAGCAGTCCACAGGGGGGGACAGCCCGGTCCTACGAGCAGTACTTC
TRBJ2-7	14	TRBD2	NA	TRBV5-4	CASSFRGGFVEQYF	TGTGCCAGCAGCTTCCGGGGGGGATTTGTAGAGCAGTACTTC
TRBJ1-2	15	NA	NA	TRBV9	CASSVGQPAGYGYTF	TGTGCCAGCAGCGTGGGGCAGCCCGCCGGCTATGGCTACACCTTC
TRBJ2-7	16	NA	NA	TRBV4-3	CASSPTPTGYSYEQYF	TGCGCCAGCAGCCCAACCCCGACTGGGTACTCCTACGAGCAGTACTTC
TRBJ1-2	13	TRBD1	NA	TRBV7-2	CASSLAGQAGYTF	TGTGCCAGCAGCTTAGCGGGACAGGCTGGCTACACCTTC
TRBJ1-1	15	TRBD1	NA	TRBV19	CASIDGGRGDTEAFF	TGTGCCAGTATTGACGGGGGCAGGGGGGACACTGAAGCTTTCTTT
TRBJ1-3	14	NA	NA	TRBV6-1	CASSESPRGNTIYF	TGTGCCAGCAGTGAGTCCCCCAGGGGAAACACCATATATTTT
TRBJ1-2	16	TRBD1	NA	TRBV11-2	CASSSIVGTGYGGYTF	TGTGCCAGCAGCTCAATCGTCGGGACAGGGTACGGTGGCTACACCTTC
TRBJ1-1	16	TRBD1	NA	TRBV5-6	CASSGQWRGLNTEAFF	TGTGCCAGCAGCGGACAGTGGAGGGGGCTTAACACTGAAGCTTTCTTT
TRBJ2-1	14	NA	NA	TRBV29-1	CSVHSTSSYNEQFF	TGCAGCGTTCATAGTACGAGCTCCTACAATGAGCAGTTCTTC
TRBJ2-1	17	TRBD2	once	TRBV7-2	CASSFFLTSGGAGEQFF	TGTGCCAGCAGCTTCTTCTTGACTAGCGGGGGGGCTGGTGAGCAGTTCTTC
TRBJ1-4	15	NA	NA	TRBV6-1	CASSEEWTPNEKLFF	TGTGCCAGCAGTGAAGAGTGGACTCCTAATGAAAAACTGTTTTTT
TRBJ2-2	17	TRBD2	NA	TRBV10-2	CASRGLAGGLAFGELFF	TGCGCCAGCAGGGGACTAGCGGGGGGGCTTGCCTTCGGGGAGCTGTTTTTT
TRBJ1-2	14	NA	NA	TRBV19	CASTIGGRVGGYTF	TGTGCCAGTACCATCGGGGGGCGTGTAGGTGGCTACACCTTC
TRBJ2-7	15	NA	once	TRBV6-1	CASTLGLRPDYEQYF	TGTGCCAGCACCCTGGGACTTCGACCCGACTACGAGCAGTACTTC
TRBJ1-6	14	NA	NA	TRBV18	CASSQQGPNSPLHF	TGTGCCAGCTCACAACAGGGACCTAATTCACCCCTCCACTTT
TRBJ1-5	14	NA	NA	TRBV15	CATSGQGSNQPQHF	TGTGCCACCAGCGGGCAGGGGAGCAATCAGCCCCAGCATTTT
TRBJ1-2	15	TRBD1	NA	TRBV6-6	CASNKKGQGTYGYTF	TGTGCCAGCAATAAGAAGGGACAGGGGACCTATGGCTACACCTTC